This TCR beta chain was sequenced for a study of T cells in Graves' hyperthyroidism and ophthalmopathy. Study-wide context: Peripheral blood was collected at initial diagnosis, before any treatment.

General study findings and limits: Ophthalmopathy and stable hyperthyroidism were separated by a 13 V-J model.

CDR3 size: 14 residues. Germline values: CDR1 MNHNS, CDR2 SASEGT. The V and J ends lost 8 bases and 5 bases, in that order; junction bases with no gene match: 8. Amplification targeted TCR beta CDR3 regions from RNA transcripts. The HTBI set primed first-round TCR CDR3 RT-PCR. TCRdb called the multiplex PCR reads again in MiXCR, with one record for every CDR3 protein. The sample shows more than 550,000 distinct CDR3 sequences, roughly 17% of them seen only once. Many counts were recorded for this clonotype. Antigen specificity is unknown. Any patient presenting with uncontrolled infection, other autoimmune disease, pregnancy or lactation was left out. Orbital computed tomography, thyroid ultrasound, serum thyroxine and TRAb, and clinical symptoms together informed the diagnoses.

This TCR came from a man in his fifties with Graves' hyperthyroidism. The specimen sequenced was blood. The chain links TRBV6-1 to TRBJ2-5, with 10 bases fitting TRBD2. The CDR3 DNA is TGTGCCAGCGCAAGGACTAGCGGATCTGAGACCCAGTACTTC. As protein: CASARTSGSETQYF.